This TCR beta chain was identified in a study of control samples from healthy donors and cancer patients. CDR1 is ENHRY and CDR2 is SYGVKD in the germline V gene. The CDR3 extends over 13 amino acids. V dropped 3 bases and J dropped 5 bases, with 10 bases sitting between them. The repertoire was sequenced with immunoSEQ multiplex PCR; TCRdb's copy has only in-frame clones and lacks some. The sample consists of 65,000 to 90,000 clones, about 87% of them appearing once. Sequencing used blood. This sequence joins TRBV10-3 and TRBJ1-2; D may be TRBD1 (5 bases). The sequence was collected from a man aged 50 to 60 in good health. This CDR3 reads CAISDLRDYGYTF. CDR3 DNA sequence: TGTGCCATCAGTGATCTCAGGGATTATGGCTACACCTTC.